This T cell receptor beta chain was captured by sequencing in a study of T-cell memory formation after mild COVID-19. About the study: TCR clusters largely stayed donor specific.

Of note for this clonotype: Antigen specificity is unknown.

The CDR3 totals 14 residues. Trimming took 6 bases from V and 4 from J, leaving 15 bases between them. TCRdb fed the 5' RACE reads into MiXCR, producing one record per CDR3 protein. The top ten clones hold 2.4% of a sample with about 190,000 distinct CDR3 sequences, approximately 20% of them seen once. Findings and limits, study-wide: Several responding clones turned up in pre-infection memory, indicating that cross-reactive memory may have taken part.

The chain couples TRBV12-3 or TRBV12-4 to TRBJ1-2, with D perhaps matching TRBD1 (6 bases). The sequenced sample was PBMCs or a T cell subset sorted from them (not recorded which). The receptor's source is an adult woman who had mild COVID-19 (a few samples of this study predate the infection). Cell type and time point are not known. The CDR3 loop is CASSGQRRGYGYTF. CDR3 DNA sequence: TGTGCCAGCAGCGGACAGCGTAGGGGCTATGGCTACACCTTC.